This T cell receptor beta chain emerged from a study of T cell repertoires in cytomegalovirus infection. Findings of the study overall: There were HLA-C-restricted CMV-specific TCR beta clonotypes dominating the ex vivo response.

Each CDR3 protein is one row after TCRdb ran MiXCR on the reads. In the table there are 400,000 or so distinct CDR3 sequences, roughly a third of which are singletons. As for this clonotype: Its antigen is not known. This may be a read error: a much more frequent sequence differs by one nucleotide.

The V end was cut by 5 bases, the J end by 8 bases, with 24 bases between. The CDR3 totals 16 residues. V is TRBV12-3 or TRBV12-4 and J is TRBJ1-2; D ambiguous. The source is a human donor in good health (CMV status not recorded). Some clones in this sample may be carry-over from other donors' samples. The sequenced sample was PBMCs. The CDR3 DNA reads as TGTGCCAGCAGTCCCCTCGTGTTGAGCGTCCGTGAGGGCTACACCTTC. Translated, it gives CASSPLVLSVREGYTF.